This TCR beta chain was found in a study of T cells in Graves' hyperthyroidism and ophthalmopathy. There were TCR beta CDR3 regions amplified from RNA transcripts. An initial round of RT-PCR targeting the TCR CDR3 relied on the HTBI primer set. TCRdb recomputed calls from the multiplex PCR reads with MiXCR, one row per CDR3 protein. Of hundreds of thousands of distinct CDR3 sequences detected, approximately 14% appear once; the ten largest clones hold about 13%. The sample holds many counts of this clonotype. V was trimmed by 2 bases and J by 1 base, leaving 9 bases between them. CDR3 size: 15 residues. Germline V gives CDR1 MNHEY, CDR2 SVGAGI. Isolation of PBMCs was performed on 9.5 to 10 ml fresh peripheral blood.

The chain employs TRBV6-5 and TRBJ1-5, with a tentative D call TRBD1 (5 bases). The sequence was obtained from a man younger than 35 with Graves' ophthalmopathy. Sequencing was carried out using blood. Here the CDR3 DNA reads TGTGCCAGCAGTTACGGGACGAAAAGCAATCAGCCCCAGCATTTT. It translates to CASSYGTKSNQPQHF.